These 25 T cell receptor beta chains share one sample of origin, sequenced in a study of vaccination effects on CD4 cells after COVID-19. Isolating CD4+ T cells followed more than eight days of culture. Measured with immunoSEQ multiplex PCR; TCRdb has only the in-frame clones, and not every one. Counted here are tens of thousands of clones, 72% occurring once; the ten biggest clones make up roughly 25%. These TCRs' antigens remain unknown. Sequenced material: CD4+ T cells from PBMCs cultured without peptide, taken before COVID-19 vaccination. The origin of the receptors is a human donor who had a prior SARS-CoV-2 infection.

The chain links TRBV6-2 or TRBV6-3 to TRBJ1-2; D possibly corresponds to TRBD1 (5 bases). Trimming removed 5 bases from V and 3 bases from J, with 13 bases in between. This CDR3 region has 14 residues. CDR1 is MNHEY, CDR2 SVGEGT, per germline. CDR3 region: CASSRPDRYYGYTF. CDR3 sequence (DNA): TGTGCCAGCAGTCGCCCCGACAGATACTATGGCTACACCTTC.

DNA for the CDR3: TGCGCCAGCAGCTTGGTTTCTGGGATGGATGAGCAGTTCTTC. Protein sequence: CASSLVSGMDEQFF. V is TRBV5-1 and J is TRBJ2-1, with D unresolved. V lost 0 bases and J 8 bases, leaving 12 bases between the germline ends. The CDR3 sequence is 14 residues long. Germline lookup yields CDR1 SGHRS and CDR2 YFSETQ.

In its sample, this clone was seen once. This rearrangement joins TRBV12-3 or TRBV12-4 to TRBJ2-2, with D perhaps matching TRBD2 (6 bases). Trimming took off 8 bases at V and 5 bases at J, with 12 bases between the two ends. The CDR3 is made up of 13 amino acids. The CDR3, as DNA: TGTGCCAGCTGGGCCGGAGGGACCGGGGAGCTGTTTTTT. Encoded protein: CASWAGGTGELFF.

The chain is built from TRBV6-1 and TRBJ2-3; D remains unclear. Trimming left V 0 bases short and J 0 bases short, with 13 bases between. CDR3 size: 17 residues. CDR1 is MNHNS, CDR2 SASEGT, per germline. For the CDR3, the DNA is TGTGCCAGCAGTGAAGCTGGTCTAGGAGCTAGCACAGATACGCAGTATTTT. Translation: CASSEAGLGASTDTQYF.

This chain connects TRBV7-9 to TRBJ1-4; 7 nucleotides line up with TRBD1. The CDR3 covers 15 residues. Germline-derived CDR1 and CDR2 are SEHNR and FQNEAQ (reference sequence). V trimming: 1 base; J trimming: 11 bases; junction bases outside the gene matches: 10. The CDR3 protein is CASSLDRGPGVKLFF. As DNA, the CDR3 is TGTGCCAGCAGCTTAGACAGGGGCCCGGGAGTGAAACTGTTTTTT.

The rearrangement links TRBV2 to TRBJ1-3; D is undetermined. V lost 8 bases, J lost 0 bases, and 11 bases lay in between. The length of the CDR3 is 14 residues. Germline CDR1 and CDR2: SNHLY and FYNNEI. The CDR3 DNA reads TGTGCCAGCGGTCGGTCACACTCTGGAAACACCATATATTTT. It codes for CASGRSHSGNTIYF.

The chain recombines TRBV7-2 with TRBJ1-4, with 8 bases identical to TRBD1. Germline CDR1 and CDR2: SGHTA and FQGNSA. The CDR3 is 14 residues long. V was pared by 6 bases and J by 5 bases, with 5 bases of the junction left unmatched. CDR3 amino acids: CASSNGQGNEKLFF. The CDR3 DNA reads as TGTGCCAGCAGTAATGGACAGGGCAATGAAAAACTGTTTTTT.

The chain employs TRBV9 and TRBJ1-2; the D is unclear. Germline V gene lookup returns CDR1 SGDLS and CDR2 YYNGEE. With 2 bases removed from V and 0 bases from J, the gap between germline ends came to 20 bases. The CDR3 runs 18 residues. CDR3 amino acids: CASSVDADSGLSNYGYTF. CDR3 nucleotide sequence: TGTGCCAGCAGCGTTGATGCCGATTCCGGGTTGTCTAACTATGGCTACACCTTC.

The V gene is TRBV18, the J gene TRBJ2-1; D is tentatively TRBD1 or TRBD2 (5 bases each). Trimming left V 3 bases short and J 10 bases short, with 19 bases between. CDR3 length equals 15 residues. From germline, CDR1 is KGHSH and CDR2 LQKENI. The DNA of the CDR3 is TGTGCCAGCTCACCGTACGAGGTCGGGACGTTCGAGCAGTTCTTC. It is translated as CASSPYEVGTFEQFF.

This rearrangement joins TRBV5-1 to TRBJ2-7; 11 bases align to TRBD2. Germline CDR1 SGHRS, CDR2 YFSETQ. This CDR3 spans 15 amino acids. V lost 2 bases to trimming and J lost 2 bases; unmatched junction nucleotides: 3. The CDR3 coding sequence is TGCGCCAGCAGCTTAACTAGCGGGGGAGCCTACGAGCAGTACTTC. Translated: CASSLTSGGAYEQYF.

The rearrangement links TRBV7-2 to TRBJ2-7, with D possibly called TRBD1 or TRBD2 (5 bases each). CDR1 SGHTA and CDR2 FQGNSA come from the germline V gene. The CDR3 length is 18 residues. V shed 4 bases and J shed 4 bases, with 26 bases lying between them. In nucleotides, the CDR3 is TGTGCCAGCAGCTCCCGCCTCCCGGGACCCCTGGGGAAATACGAGCAGTACTTC. Residues: CASSSRLPGPLGKYEQYF.

The V gene is TRBV4-1, the J gene TRBJ2-1; 10 positions agree with TRBD2. This CDR3 is built from 17 residues. V trimming: 3 bases; J trimming: 6 bases; junction bases outside the gene matches: 11. Germline CDR1 MGHRA, CDR2 YSYEKL. The CDR3 protein is CASSHQGRTSGRNEQFF. CDR3 coding DNA: TGCGCCAGCAGCCATCAGGGGCGGACTAGCGGCCGCAATGAGCAGTTCTTC.

The count of this clone is one. V gene TRBV6-5 combines with J gene TRBJ2-2; TRBD2 agrees at 9 bases. J lost 6 bases, V lost 4 bases, and 6 bases had no gene match. CDR1 is MNHEY, CDR2 SVGAGI, per germline. CDR3 size: 15 residues. The CDR3 nucleotides are TGTGCCAGCAGTTCTTCCGGGACTAGCTCCGGGGAGCTGTTTTTT. The encoded protein is CASSSSGTSSGELFF.

This sequence joins TRBV10-2 and TRBJ1-2; TRBD1 matches at 8 bases. Germline trimming cut 2 bases from V and 8 bases from J; bases unmatched to any gene: 10. The germline V gene has CDR1 WSHSY and CDR2 SAAADI. The CDR3 length is 15 residues. The CDR3 DNA follows: TGCGCCAGCAGTGAGATAGGACAGGGTGCGTCAGGCTACACCTTC. Translating gives CASSEIGQGASGYTF.

This sequence joins TRBV6-5 and TRBJ2-7, with D unclear. The V and J ends lost 6 bases and 0 bases respectively, with 12 bases between them. CDR3 length: 14 amino acids. Germline V CDR1 and CDR2: MNHEY, SVGAGI. Written as DNA, the CDR3 is TGTGCCAGCAGGGTAAAACCTCGCTCCTACGAGCAGTACTTC. Translating gives CASRVKPRSYEQYF.

This chain links TRBV7-2 with TRBJ2-1; D possibly corresponds to TRBD2 (6 bases). The CDR3 loop spans 14 amino acids. In germline, CDR1 is SGHTA, CDR2 FQGNSA. Trimming shortened V by 5 bases and J by 7 bases, and 15 bases separated the two germline ends. The CDR3 loop is CASSTGTPRNEQFF. For the CDR3, the DNA is TGTGCCAGCAGCACCGGGACTCCGAGGAATGAGCAGTTCTTC.

The V gene is TRBV5-1, the J gene TRBJ1-2, with a tentative D call TRBD1 (6 bases). Germline V CDR1 and CDR2: SGHRS, YFSETQ. V was pared by 4 bases and J by 7 bases, with 17 bases between. CDR3 length: 14 residues. CDR3 coding DNA: TGCGCCAGCAGCCCCCGGGGGGGCGTTGGTGGCTACACCTTC. Amino acid sequence: CASSPRGGVGGYTF.

This clone is a singleton in its sample. The J gene is TRBJ2-7, the V gene TRBV6-5; D may be TRBD1 (5 bases). The CDR3 totals 13 residues. Germline V gene data show CDR1 as MNHEY and CDR2 as SVGAGI. V was pared by 5 bases and J by 4 bases, with 12 bases between. CDR3 region: CASSRDRLYEQYF. In DNA form, the CDR3 reads TGTGCCAGCAGTAGAGACAGACTTTACGAGCAGTACTTC.

The gene calls are TRBV2 and TRBJ1-4, with 9 bases aligning to TRBD1. CDR1 SNHLY and CDR2 FYNNEI come from the germline V gene. The CDR3 covers 18 residues. Trimming removed 1 base from V and 2 bases from J; junction bases left unmatched: 8. CDR3 nucleotide sequence: TGTGCCAGCAGTGAAGTGCCCCCACAGGGGGCGACTAATGAAAAACTGTTTTTT. Translated, it gives CASSEVPPQGATNEKLFF.

The chain carries TRBV7-3 and TRBJ2-7; a weak D match, TRBD2 (6 bases). The length of the CDR3 is 14 residues. The germline V and J ends were trimmed by 5 bases and 3 bases, with 14 bases remaining between them. Germline V gene sequence: CDR1 SGHTA, CDR2 FQGTGA. The CDR3 nucleotides are TGTGCCAGCAGCCGTGAGGGAGGAGGCTACGAGCAGTACTTC. It is translated as CASSREGGGYEQYF.

This clone came up a few times. The V and J genes are TRBV20-1 and TRBJ1-2; D call uncertain. CDR1 and CDR2 (germline): DFQATT, SNEGSKA (reference sequence). V lost 3 bases, J lost 7 bases, and 15 bases lay in between. The CDR3 sequence is 13 residues long. The CDR3 reads CSASDPGGRGYTF. DNA for the CDR3: TGCAGTGCTAGTGATCCGGGAGGTCGTGGCTACACCTTC.

This chain's CDR3 is CASSLRLAGGPSEQFF. In nucleotides, the CDR3 is TGTGCCAGCAGCCTCCGACTAGCGGGAGGGCCTAGTGAGCAGTTCTTC. This sequence joins TRBV11-3 and TRBJ2-1; 14 nucleotides match TRBD2. The junction had 9 bases not matched to a gene; V was cut back by 5 bases and J by 9 bases. The CDR3 consists of 16 residues. Germline lookup yields CDR1 SGHNT and CDR2 YENEEA.

The DNA for the CDR3 is TGTGCCAGCAGCTTTACTAACCTCCTGGGGAATGAGCAGTTCTTC. This codes for CASSFTNLLGNEQFF. The V and J genes are TRBV7-2 and TRBJ2-1, with D unresolved. The germline V gene encodes CDR1 SGHTA and CDR2 FQGNSA. CDR3 length: 15 amino acids. Between the trimmed V and J ends, which lost 3 bases and 7 bases, there was a span of 16 bases.

The DNA of the CDR3 is TGTGCCAGCAGTGAATTGTCCGGAGCGGGGGGACGACACCCTATCTACGAGCAGTACTTC. Translation gives CASSELSGAGGRHPIYEQYF. This sequence joins TRBV6-1 and TRBJ2-7, with TRBD2 identical over 9 bases. The CDR3 is 20 residues long. CDR1 and CDR2 (germline): MNHNS, SASEGT. Trimming at V came to 2 bases and at J to 3 bases, leaving 20 bases not matched to a gene.

The chain is built from TRBV2 and TRBJ1-5; 10 nucleotides line up with TRBD1. Germline V gene data show CDR1 as SNHLY and CDR2 as FYNNEI. The length of the CDR3 is 16 residues. The trim removed 6 bases at V and 2 bases at J, leaving 7 bases unmatched. The DNA for the CDR3 is TGTGCCAGCAGAAGCGATGGGACAGGGGGCAATCAGCCCCAGCATTTT. It yields the protein CASRSDGTGGNQPQHF.